These 3 T cell receptor beta chains originate from one sample sequenced in a study of spatial heterogeneity in lung cancer (dated by TCRdb to about 2019). The time point label here, explained by the study, means: sample taken at primary tumor resection. Library preparation used 5' RACE. The instrument was a NextSeq 500. The public reads were run again by TCRdb, first through fastp at Q25 and then through MiXCR, and only productive beta chains were kept. Each entry is one CDR3 protein sequence, shown with its most common DNA and genes. For this sample there are more than 60,000 distinct CDR3 sequences; 8% appear just once. About 6.8% of the sample is taken by the ten largest. This specimen was PBMCs, taken at surgery. Receptor source: a male donor with early-stage non-small cell lung cancer.

This clonotype was seen at least ten times. This chain connects TRBV2 to TRBJ2-1, with 15 bases matching TRBD2. Germline trimming cut 3 bases from V and 8 bases from J; bases unmatched to any gene: 2. CDR1 and CDR2 (germline): SNHLY, FYNNEI. There are 15 residues in the CDR3. CDR3 in amino acids: CASSDGTSGRHEQFF. The CDR3 DNA is TGTGCCAGCAGTGACGGGACTAGCGGGAGGCATGAGCAGTTCTTC. The full variable domain, in which reference TRBV2 and TRBJ2-1 provide the parts outside the CDR3, is EPEVTQTPSHQVTQMGQEVILRCVPISNHLYFYWYRQILGQKVEFLVSFYNNEISEKSEIFDDQFSVERPDGSNFTLKIRSTKLEDSAMYFCASSDGTSGRHEQFFGPGTRLTVL.

This clonotype was seen a handful of times. The V and J genes are TRBV5-4 and TRBJ2-1; D may be TRBD1 or TRBD2 (6 bases each). In germline, CDR1 is SGHNT, CDR2 YYREEE (reference sequence). This CDR3 spans 15 amino acids. Trimming removed 6 bases from V and 1 base from J, with 14 bases in between. This chain's CDR3 is CASNHEGGSYNEQFF. The CDR3 DNA follows: TGTGCCAGCAACCACGAGGGGGGTTCCTACAATGAGCAGTTCTTC.

This clonotype occurred many times. The V and J genes are TRBV4-3 and TRBJ1-5; no reliable D call. CDR3 length: 15 amino acids. V was shortened by 0 bases and J by 0 bases, with 6 bases between the two germline ends. Germline values: CDR1 LGHNA, CDR2 YSLEER. This CDR3 is CASSQDWTSNQPQHF. CDR3 in DNA: TGCGCCAGCAGCCAAGACTGGACTAGCAATCAGCCCCAGCATTTT.